These T cell receptor beta chains were read from a single sample in a study of Ad26.COV2.S vaccination and SARS-CoV-2 variants. TCRdb's table, derived via immunoSEQ multiplex PCR, lists solely in-frame clones and lacks some. This table holds roughly 350,000 clones, about 88% found once. Sequenced material: peripheral blood, taken in a trial of Ad26.COV2.S vaccine versus placebo. Receptors were obtained from a person between 18 and 65 years old who received the Ad26.COV2.S COVID-19 vaccine or a placebo. Both conserved end residues are part of each CDR3. Fields, in order: J gene, clone size, D gene, V gene, CDR3 protein, CDR3 DNA. The D gene is left open where the match is weak. Expanded clones get a size class; other rows say once, few or many, or leave the size out.

J: TRBJ2-2; size: .; D: .; V: TRBV7-9; CDR3: CASSPTGELFF; DNA: TGTGCCAGCAGCCCTACCGGGGAGCTGTTTTTT
J: TRBJ1-1; size: .; D: .; V: TRBV9; CDR3: CASSVATGKNTEAFF; DNA: TGTGCCAGCAGCGTAGCGACAGGCAAGAACACTGAAGCTTTCTTT
J: TRBJ2-6; size: .; D: .; V: TRBV19; CDR3: CASSGRNPGANVLTF; DNA: TGTGCCAGTAGCGGACGGAACCCTGGGGCCAACGTCCTGACTTTC
J: TRBJ2-3; size: .; D: TRBD2; V: TRBV29-1; CDR3: CSVARGDTDTQYF; DNA: TGCAGCGTTGCGCGGGGGGACACAGATACGCAGTATTTT
J: TRBJ2-5; size: .; D: .; V: TRBV2; CDR3: CAGGGSRKTQYF; DNA: TGTGCCGGGGGGGGCAGTCGAAAGACCCAGTACTTC
J: TRBJ1-2; size: .; D: .; V: TRBV7-9; CDR3: CASSPVGGSYGYTF; DNA: TGTGCCAGCAGCCCGGTGGGGGGTTCCTATGGCTACACCTTC
J: TRBJ1-6; size: .; D: TRBD1; V: TRBV9; CDR3: CASSPQTGGTQSPLHF; DNA: TGTGCCAGCAGCCCACAGACAGGGGGCACCCAGTCACCCCTCCACTTT
J: TRBJ2-1; size: once; D: .; V: TRBV4-1; CDR3: CASSQIQGSYNEQFF; DNA: TGCGCCAGCAGCCAGATTCAGGGTTCCTACAATGAGCAGTTCTTC
J: TRBJ1-5; size: few; D: .; V: TRBV27; CDR3: CASSFSEGSRPQHF; DNA: TGTGCCAGCAGTTTCTCGGAGGGCTCGCGACCCCAGCATTTT
J: TRBJ1-2; size: .; D: .; V: TRBV5-4; CDR3: CASSLPGGPETWGYTF; DNA: TGTGCCAGCAGCTTACCGGGGGGCCCCGAAACCTGGGGCTACACCTTC
J: TRBJ2-7; size: .; D: .; V: TRBV5-6; CDR3: CASSAGEGGEQYF; DNA: TGTGCCAGCAGCGCGGGGGAGGGGGGCGAGCAGTACTTC
J: TRBJ2-2; size: .; D: TRBD2; V: TRBV30; CDR3: CAWSAPSGSRNTGELFF; DNA: TGTGCCTGGAGTGCCCCCAGCGGGAGCCGGAACACCGGGGAGCTGTTTTTT
J: TRBJ1-5; size: .; D: .; V: TRBV5-6; CDR3: CASSSRKYQPQHF; DNA: TGTGCCAGCAGCTCCCGAAAATATCAGCCCCAGCATTTT
J: TRBJ1-1; size: .; D: .; V: TRBV6-2/TRBV6-3; CDR3: CASSTGPTNTEAFF; DNA: TGTGCCAGCAGTACCGGGCCAACGAACACTGAAGCTTTCTTT
J: TRBJ1-5; size: .; D: .; V: TRBV19; CDR3: CASSIHGGGRGSNQPQHF; DNA: TGTGCCAGTAGTATTCACGGGGGCGGGCGGGGAAGCAATCAGCCCCAGCATTTT
J: TRBJ2-5; size: .; D: TRBD1; V: TRBV9; CDR3: CASSGRTGLQETQYF; DNA: TGTGCCAGCAGCGGACGGACAGGCCTCCAAGAGACCCAGTACTTC
J: TRBJ2-1; size: .; D: .; V: TRBV7-3; CDR3: CASTSPPGGQFF; DNA: TGTGCCAGCACCTCCCCCCCCGGTGGGCAGTTCTTC
J: TRBJ2-1; size: .; D: .; V: TRBV7-9; CDR3: CASSLMRGRVGEQFF; DNA: TGTGCCAGCAGCTTAATGAGGGGAAGGGTGGGTGAGCAGTTCTTC
J: TRBJ2-7; size: .; D: .; V: TRBV30; CDR3: CAWSVLPYEQYF; DNA: TGTGCCTGGAGTGTACTACCCTACGAGCAGTACTTC
J: TRBJ1-5; size: .; D: .; V: TRBV3-1/TRBV3-2; CDR3: CASSPNALNQPQHF; DNA: TGTGCCAGCAGTCCTAATGCCCTCAATCAGCCCCAGCATTTT
J: TRBJ2-5; size: .; D: .; V: TRBV28; CDR3: CASSLREETQYF; DNA: TGTGCCAGCAGTTTACGGGAAGAGACCCAGTACTTC
J: TRBJ1-5; size: .; D: TRBD1; V: TRBV7-2; CDR3: CASSRTGQNQPQHF; DNA: TGTGCCAGCAGCCGGACAGGGCAGAATCAGCCCCAGCATTTT
J: TRBJ2-7; size: .; D: .; V: TRBV6-5; CDR3: CASSPLDSVYVEQYF; DNA: TGTGCCAGCAGTCCCCTGGACTCAGTGTACGTCGAGCAGTACTTC
J: TRBJ1-2; size: .; D: .; V: TRBV5-1; CDR3: CASSLGLDGGYTF; DNA: TGCGCCAGCAGCTTGGGCTTGGACGGTGGCTACACCTTC
J: TRBJ2-2; size: .; D: .; V: TRBV5-1; CDR3: CASSLSGVNTGELFF; DNA: TGCGCCAGCAGCTTGTCGGGAGTGAACACCGGGGAGCTGTTTTTT
J: TRBJ1-1; size: .; D: TRBD1; V: TRBV16; CDR3: CASSQSQQGAVTEAFF; DNA: TGTGCCAGCAGCCAATCCCAACAGGGGGCGGTCACTGAAGCTTTCTTT
J: TRBJ2-3; size: .; D: .; V: TRBV12-5; CDR3: CASGANYRDGSTDTQYF; DNA: TGTGCTAGTGGTGCAAACTACAGGGATGGGAGCACAGATACGCAGTATTTT
J: TRBJ2-7; size: once; D: .; V: TRBV5-1; CDR3: CASSLSRGYYEQYF; DNA: TGCGCCAGCAGCTTGTCGCGGGGTTACTACGAGCAGTACTTC
J: TRBJ2-5; size: .; D: .; V: TRBV14; CDR3: CASSQGAGLLETQYF; DNA: TGTGCCAGCAGCCAGGGCGCCGGACTTTTAGAGACCCAGTACTTC
J: TRBJ2-1; size: .; D: .; V: TRBV6-5; CDR3: CASSSDSPRSYNEQFF; DNA: TGTGCCAGCAGTTCTGACTCCCCTAGATCCTACAATGAGCAGTTCTTC
J: TRBJ2-5; size: .; D: .; V: TRBV7-9; CDR3: CASSPREGVQETQYF; DNA: TGTGCCAGCAGCCCTAGGGAGGGGGTACAAGAGACCCAGTACTTC
J: TRBJ1-5; size: .; D: TRBD1; V: TRBV19; CDR3: CASSDRGNQPQHF; DNA: TGTGCCAGTAGTGACAGGGGAAATCAGCCCCAGCATTTT
J: TRBJ1-2; size: .; D: TRBD1; V: TRBV11-2; CDR3: CASSRGPLTTGLGVNGYTF; DNA: TGTGCCAGCAGCAGGGGGCCCCTCACTACAGGGTTGGGGGTAAATGGCTACACCTTC
J: TRBJ1-2; size: .; D: .; V: TRBV6-6; CDR3: CASSPWTETNYGYTF; DNA: TGTGCCAGCTCCCCATGGACAGAGACTAACTATGGCTACACCTTC
J: TRBJ1-4; size: .; D: TRBD1; V: TRBV4-1; CDR3: CASSQVPGQGATNEKLFF; DNA: TGCGCCAGCAGCCAAGTCCCGGGACAGGGGGCAACTAATGAAAAACTGTTTTTT